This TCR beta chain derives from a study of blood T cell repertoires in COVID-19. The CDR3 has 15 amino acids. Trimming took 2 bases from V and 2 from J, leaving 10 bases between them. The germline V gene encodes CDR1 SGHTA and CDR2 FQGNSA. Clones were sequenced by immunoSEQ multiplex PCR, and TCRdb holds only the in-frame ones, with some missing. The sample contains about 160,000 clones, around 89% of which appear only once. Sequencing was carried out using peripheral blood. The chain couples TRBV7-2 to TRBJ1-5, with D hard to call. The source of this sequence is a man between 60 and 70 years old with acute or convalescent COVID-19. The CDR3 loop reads CASSLSAGGNQPQHF. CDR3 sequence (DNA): TGTGCCAGCAGCTTATCGGCGGGAGGCAATCAGCCCCAGCATTTT.